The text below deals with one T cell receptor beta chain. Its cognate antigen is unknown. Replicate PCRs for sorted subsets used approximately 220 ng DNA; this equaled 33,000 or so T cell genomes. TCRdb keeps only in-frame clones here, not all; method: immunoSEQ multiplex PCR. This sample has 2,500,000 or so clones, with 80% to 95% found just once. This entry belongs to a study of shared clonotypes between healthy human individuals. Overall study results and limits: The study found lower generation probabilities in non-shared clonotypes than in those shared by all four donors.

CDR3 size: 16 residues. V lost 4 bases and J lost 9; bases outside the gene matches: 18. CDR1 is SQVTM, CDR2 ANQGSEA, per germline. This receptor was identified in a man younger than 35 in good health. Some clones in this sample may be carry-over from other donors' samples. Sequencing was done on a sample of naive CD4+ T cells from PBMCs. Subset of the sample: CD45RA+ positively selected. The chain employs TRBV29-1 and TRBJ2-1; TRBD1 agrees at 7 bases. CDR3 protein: CSVGRDRLNIAIEQFF. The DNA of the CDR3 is TGCAGCGTTGGCCGGGACAGACTAAACATCGCCATTGAGCAGTTCTTC.